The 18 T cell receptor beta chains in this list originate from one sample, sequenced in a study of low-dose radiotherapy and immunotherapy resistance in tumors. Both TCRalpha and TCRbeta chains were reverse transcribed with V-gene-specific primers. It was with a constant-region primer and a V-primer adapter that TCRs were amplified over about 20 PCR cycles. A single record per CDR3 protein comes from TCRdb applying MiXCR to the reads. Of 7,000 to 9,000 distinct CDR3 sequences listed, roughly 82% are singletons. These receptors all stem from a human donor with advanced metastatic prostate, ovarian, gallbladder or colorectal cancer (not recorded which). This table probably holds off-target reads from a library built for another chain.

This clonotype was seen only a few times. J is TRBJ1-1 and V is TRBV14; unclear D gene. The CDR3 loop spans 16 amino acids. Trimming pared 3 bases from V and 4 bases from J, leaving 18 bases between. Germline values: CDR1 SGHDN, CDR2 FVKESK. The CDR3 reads CASSQFGIRGGTEAFF. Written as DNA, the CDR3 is TGTGCCAGCAGCCAGTTTGGGATCCGGGGAGGCACTGAAGCTTTCTTT. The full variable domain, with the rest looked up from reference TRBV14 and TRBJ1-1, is EAGVTQFPSHSVIEKGQTVTLRCDPISGHDNLYWYRRVMGKEIKFLLHFVKESKQDESGMPNNRFLAERTGGTYSTLKVQPAELEDSGVYFCASSQFGIRGGTEAFFGQGTRLTVV.

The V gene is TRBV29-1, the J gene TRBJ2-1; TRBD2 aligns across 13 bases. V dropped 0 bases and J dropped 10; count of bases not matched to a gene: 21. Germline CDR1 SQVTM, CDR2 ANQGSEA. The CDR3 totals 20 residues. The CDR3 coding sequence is TGCAGCGTTGAAGATCTCGAGGGGCGCGGTACTAGCGGGGGGGCCGGAGAGCAGTTCTTC. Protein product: CSVEDLEGRGTSGGAGEQFF.

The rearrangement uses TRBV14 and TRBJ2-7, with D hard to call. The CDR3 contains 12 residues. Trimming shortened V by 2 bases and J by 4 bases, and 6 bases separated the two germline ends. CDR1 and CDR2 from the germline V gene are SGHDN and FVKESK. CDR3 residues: CASSQTVYEQYF. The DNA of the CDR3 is TGTGCCAGCAGCCAAACAGTATACGAGCAGTACTTC.

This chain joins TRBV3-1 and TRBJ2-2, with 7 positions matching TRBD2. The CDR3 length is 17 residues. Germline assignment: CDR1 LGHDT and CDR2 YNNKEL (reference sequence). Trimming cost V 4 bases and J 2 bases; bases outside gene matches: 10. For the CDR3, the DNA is TGTGCCAGCAGCCCCCGAGCCGGGGGGTTAAACACCGGGGAGCTGTTTTTT. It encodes CASSPRAGGLNTGELFF.

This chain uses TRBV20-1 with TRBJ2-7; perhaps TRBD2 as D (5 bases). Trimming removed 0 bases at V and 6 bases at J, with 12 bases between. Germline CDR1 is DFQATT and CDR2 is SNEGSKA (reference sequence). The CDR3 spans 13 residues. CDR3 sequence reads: CSARDSGLSEQYF. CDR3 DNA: TGCAGTGCTAGAGATTCTGGACTTAGCGAGCAGTACTTC.

The CDR3 region is CSVDNSLGQTFGYTF. DNA of the CDR3: TGCAGCGTTGACAATTCCCTGGGACAGACTTTTGGCTACACCTTC. V is TRBV29-1 and J is TRBJ1-2, with TRBD1 matching 7 bases. With V trimmed by 3 bases and J by 7 bases, 14 bases remained unmatched. The CDR3 spans 15 residues. CDR1 and CDR2 (germline): SQVTM, ANQGSEA.

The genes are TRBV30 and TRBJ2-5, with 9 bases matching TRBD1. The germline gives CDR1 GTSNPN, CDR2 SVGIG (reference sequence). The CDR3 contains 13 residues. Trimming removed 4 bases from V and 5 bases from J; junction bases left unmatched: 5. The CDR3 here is CAWKTGGGETQYF. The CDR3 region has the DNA TGTGCCTGGAAGACAGGGGGAGGGGAGACCCAGTACTTC.

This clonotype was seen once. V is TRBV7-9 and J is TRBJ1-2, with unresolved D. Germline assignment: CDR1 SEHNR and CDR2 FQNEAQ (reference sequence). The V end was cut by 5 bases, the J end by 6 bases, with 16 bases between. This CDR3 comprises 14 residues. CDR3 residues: CASSGSGVGHGYTF. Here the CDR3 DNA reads TGTGCCAGCAGCGGATCGGGAGTCGGCCATGGCTACACCTTC.

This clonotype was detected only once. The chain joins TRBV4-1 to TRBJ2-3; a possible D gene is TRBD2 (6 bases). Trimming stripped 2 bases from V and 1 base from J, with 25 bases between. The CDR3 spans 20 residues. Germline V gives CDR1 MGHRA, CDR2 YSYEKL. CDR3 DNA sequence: TGCGCCAGCAGCCAACCATCCCTGGGGGGACTTACGACTCGCACAGATACGCAGTATTTT. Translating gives CASSQPSLGGLTTRTDTQYF.

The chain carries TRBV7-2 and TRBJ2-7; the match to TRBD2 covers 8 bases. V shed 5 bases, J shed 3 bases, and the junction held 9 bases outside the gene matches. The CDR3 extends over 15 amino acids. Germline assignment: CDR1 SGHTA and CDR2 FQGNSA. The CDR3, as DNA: TGTGCCAGCAGCCCCCAGGGCGGGGGGTACTACGAGCAGTACTTC. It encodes CASSPQGGGYYEQYF. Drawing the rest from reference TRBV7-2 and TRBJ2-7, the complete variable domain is GAGVSQSPSNKVTEKGKDVELRCDPISGHTALYWYRQSLGQGLEFLIYFQGNSAPDKSGLPSDRFSAERTGGSVSTLTIQRTQQEDSAVYLCASSPQGGGYYEQYFGPGTRLTVT.

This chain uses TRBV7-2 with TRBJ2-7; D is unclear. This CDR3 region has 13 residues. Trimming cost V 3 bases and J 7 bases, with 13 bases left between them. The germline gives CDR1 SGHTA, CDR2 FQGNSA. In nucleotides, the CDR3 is TGTGCCAGCAGCTTTTACCCCAAGGGAGAGCAGTACTTC. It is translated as CASSFYPKGEQYF.

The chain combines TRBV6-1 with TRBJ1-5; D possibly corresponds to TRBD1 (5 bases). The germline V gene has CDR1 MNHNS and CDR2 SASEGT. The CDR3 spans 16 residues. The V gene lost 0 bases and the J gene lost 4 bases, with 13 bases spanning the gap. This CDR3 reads CASSEADRDLNQPQHF. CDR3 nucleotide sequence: TGTGCCAGCAGTGAAGCGGATCGGGACTTGAATCAGCCCCAGCATTTT.

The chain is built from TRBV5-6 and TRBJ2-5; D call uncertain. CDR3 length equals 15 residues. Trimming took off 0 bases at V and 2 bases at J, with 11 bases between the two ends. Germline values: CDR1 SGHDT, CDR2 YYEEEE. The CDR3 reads CASSLGVGFQETQYF. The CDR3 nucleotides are TGTGCCAGCAGCTTGGGGGTGGGATTTCAAGAGACCCAGTACTTC.

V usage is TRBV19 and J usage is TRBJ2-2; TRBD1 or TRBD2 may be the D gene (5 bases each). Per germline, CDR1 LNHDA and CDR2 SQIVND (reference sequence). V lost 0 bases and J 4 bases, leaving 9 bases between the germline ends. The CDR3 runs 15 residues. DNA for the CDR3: TGTGCCAGTAGTATAGACGGGGCAGGCACCGGGGAGCTGTTTTTT. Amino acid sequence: CASSIDGAGTGELFF.

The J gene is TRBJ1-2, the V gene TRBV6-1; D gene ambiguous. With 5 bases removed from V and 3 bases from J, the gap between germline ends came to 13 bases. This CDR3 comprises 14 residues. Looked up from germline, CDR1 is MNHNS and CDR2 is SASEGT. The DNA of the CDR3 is TGTGCCAGCAGTTATGGAGGGCAGGACTATGGCTACACCTTC. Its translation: CASSYGGQDYGYTF.

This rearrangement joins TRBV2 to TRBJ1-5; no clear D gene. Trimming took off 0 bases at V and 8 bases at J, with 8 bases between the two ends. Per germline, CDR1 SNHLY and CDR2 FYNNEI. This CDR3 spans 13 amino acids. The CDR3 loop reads CASSEARVEPQHF. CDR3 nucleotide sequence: TGTGCCAGCAGTGAAGCGAGGGTGGAGCCCCAGCATTTT.

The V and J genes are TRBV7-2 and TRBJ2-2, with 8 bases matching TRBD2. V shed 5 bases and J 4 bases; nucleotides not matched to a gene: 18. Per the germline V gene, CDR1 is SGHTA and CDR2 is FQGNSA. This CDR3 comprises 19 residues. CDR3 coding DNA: TGTGCCAGCAGCCCCCTAGGCAGCGGGGGCCTCGGGGGCACCGGGGAGCTGTTTTTT. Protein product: CASSPLGSGGLGGTGELFF.

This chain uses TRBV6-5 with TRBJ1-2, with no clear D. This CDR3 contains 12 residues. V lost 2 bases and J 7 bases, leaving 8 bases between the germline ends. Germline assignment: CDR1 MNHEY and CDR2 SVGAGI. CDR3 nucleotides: TGTGCCAGCAGTTACGGGCAAAGTGGCTACACCTTC. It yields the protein CASSYGQSGYTF.